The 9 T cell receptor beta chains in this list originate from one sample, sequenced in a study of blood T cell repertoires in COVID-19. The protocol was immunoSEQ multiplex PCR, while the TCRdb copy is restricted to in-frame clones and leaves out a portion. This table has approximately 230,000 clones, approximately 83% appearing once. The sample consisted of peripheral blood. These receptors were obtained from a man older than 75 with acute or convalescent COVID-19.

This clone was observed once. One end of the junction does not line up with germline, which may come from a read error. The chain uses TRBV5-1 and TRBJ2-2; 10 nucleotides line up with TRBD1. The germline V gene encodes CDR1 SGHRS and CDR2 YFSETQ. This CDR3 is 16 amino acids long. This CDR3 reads CARSLGGTGATGELFF. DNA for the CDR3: TGCGCCCGCAGCTTGGGGGGGACAGGGGCCACCGGGGAGCTGTTTTTT.

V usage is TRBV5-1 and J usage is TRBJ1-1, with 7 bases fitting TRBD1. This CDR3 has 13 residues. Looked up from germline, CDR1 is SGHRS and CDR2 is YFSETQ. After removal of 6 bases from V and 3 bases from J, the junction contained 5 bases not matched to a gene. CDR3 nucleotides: TGCGCCAGCACCACCGACAGGGACACTGAAGCTTTCTTT. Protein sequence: CASTTDRDTEAFF.

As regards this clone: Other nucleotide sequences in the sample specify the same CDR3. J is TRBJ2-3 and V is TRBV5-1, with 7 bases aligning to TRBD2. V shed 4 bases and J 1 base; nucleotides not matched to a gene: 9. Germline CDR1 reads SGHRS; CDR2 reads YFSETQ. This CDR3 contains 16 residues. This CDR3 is CASSLQLAGGTDTQYF. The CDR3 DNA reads TGCGCCAGCAGCCTCCAACTTGCGGGGGGCACAGATACGCAGTATTTT.

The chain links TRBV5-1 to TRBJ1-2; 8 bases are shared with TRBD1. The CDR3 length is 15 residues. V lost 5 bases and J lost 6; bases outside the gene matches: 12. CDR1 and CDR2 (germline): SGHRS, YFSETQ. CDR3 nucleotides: TGCGCCAGCAGAAGCGGTCCGGGACAGGAGAATGGCTACACCTTC. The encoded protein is CASRSGPGQENGYTF.

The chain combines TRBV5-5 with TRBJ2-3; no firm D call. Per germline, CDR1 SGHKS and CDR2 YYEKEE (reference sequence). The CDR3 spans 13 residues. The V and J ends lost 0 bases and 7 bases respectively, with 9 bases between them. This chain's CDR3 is CASSLAPLHTQYF. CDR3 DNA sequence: TGTGCCAGCAGCTTGGCCCCTCTCCATACGCAGTATTTT.

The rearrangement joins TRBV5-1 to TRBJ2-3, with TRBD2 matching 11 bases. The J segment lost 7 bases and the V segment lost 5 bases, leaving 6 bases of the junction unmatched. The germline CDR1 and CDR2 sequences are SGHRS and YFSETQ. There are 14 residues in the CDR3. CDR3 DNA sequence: TGCGCCAGCAGTTTAGCGGGGGGGCCGAATACGCAGTATTTT. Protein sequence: CASSLAGGPNTQYF.

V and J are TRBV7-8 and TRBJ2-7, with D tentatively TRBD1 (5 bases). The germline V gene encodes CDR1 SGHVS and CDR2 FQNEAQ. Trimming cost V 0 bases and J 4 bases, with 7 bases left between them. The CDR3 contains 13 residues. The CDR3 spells CASSLAQGYEQYF. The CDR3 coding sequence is TGTGCCAGCAGCTTAGCGCAGGGTTACGAGCAGTACTTC.

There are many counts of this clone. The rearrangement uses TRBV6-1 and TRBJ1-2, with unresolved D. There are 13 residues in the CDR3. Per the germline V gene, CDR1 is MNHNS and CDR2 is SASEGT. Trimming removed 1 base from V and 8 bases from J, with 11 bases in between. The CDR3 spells CASSEVSGGGYTF. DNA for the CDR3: TGTGCCAGCAGTGAAGTGTCAGGCGGGGGCTACACCTTC.

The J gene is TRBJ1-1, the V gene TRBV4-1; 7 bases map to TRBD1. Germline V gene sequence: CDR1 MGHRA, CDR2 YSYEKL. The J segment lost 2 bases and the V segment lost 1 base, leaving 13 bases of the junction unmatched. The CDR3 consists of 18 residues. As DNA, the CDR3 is TGCGCCAGCAGCCAAGTCCTTCAACAGGGGCCGACAAACACTGAAGCTTTCTTT. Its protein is CASSQVLQQGPTNTEAFF.